This TCR beta chain emerged from a study of shared clonotypes between healthy human individuals. The wider study: Samples came from a couple of female and three male donors aged 18 to 49.

The naive CD8 subset, CD45RO-negative cells positively selected for CCR7, excluded terminally differentiated effector memory CD45RA+ cells. Within Nashville, Tennessee resided all donors, each a Caucasian adult. V was clipped by 7 bases and J by 0 bases; unmatched bases: 16. The CDR3 covers 18 residues. Germline V gene data show CDR1 as MDHEN and CDR2 as SYDVKM. Deep-level assay runs were performed. Method: immunoSEQ multiplex PCR; TCRdb's copy keeps in-frame clones and lacks some. The sample comprises about 1.9 million clones, around 95% of which are singletons, and roughly 1.7% rests with the top ten.

The sample comprised naive CD8+ T cells from PBMCs. The chain recombines TRBV28 with TRBJ2-7, with 9 bases matching TRBD2. The source of this sequence is a man between 18 and 35 years old in good health. Some clones in this sample may be carry-over from other donors' samples. CDR3 protein: CASKRGGRAGVRSYEQYF. The CDR3 nucleotides read TGTGCCAGCAAGAGAGGCGGGAGGGCGGGAGTGCGCTCCTACGAGCAGTACTTC.